A single sample is the source of the 25 T cell receptor beta chains below, sequenced in a study of T cells in Graves' hyperthyroidism and ophthalmopathy. Authors of the study amplified TCR beta CDR3 regions from RNA transcripts. Initially, a first-round RT-PCR of the TCR CDR3 employed the HTBI primer set. From the multiplex PCR reads, TCRdb called clonotypes with MiXCR, one entry per CDR3 protein. There are about 560,000 distinct CDR3 sequences in the sample; 15% to 17% occur only once, and approximately 7% lies in the top ten. The sequencing sample was made of blood. The receptor source for this set is a woman in her twenties or thirties with Graves' hyperthyroidism.

There are many counts of this clonotype. V is TRBV5-1 and J is TRBJ1-3, with D perhaps TRBD1 (6 bases). Germline CDR1 SGHRS, CDR2 YFSETQ. Deletions cut 5 bases from V and 0 bases from J, with 15 bases between. The CDR3 totals 16 residues. CDR3 sequence reads: CASRLTDRVSGNTIYF. DNA of the CDR3: TGCGCCAGCAGACTGACGGACAGAGTCTCTGGAAACACCATATATTTT.

This clonotype was found many times. The CDR3 is CASSLDGSLRETQYF. For the CDR3, the DNA is TGTGCCAGCAGCTTGGATGGCTCGCTCCGAGAGACCCAGTACTTC. The rearrangement links TRBV11-2 to TRBJ2-5; no firm D call. With 3 bases removed from V and 4 bases from J, the gap between germline ends came to 15 bases. In germline, CDR1 is SGHAT, CDR2 FQNNGV. The CDR3 length is 15 residues.

There are a few counts of this clonotype. The chain joins TRBV27 to TRBJ2-7; D tentatively reads TRBD1 or TRBD2 (5 bases each). Deletions cut 0 bases from V and 0 bases from J, with 12 bases between. This CDR3 is built from 16 residues. Per germline, CDR1 MNHEY and CDR2 SMNVEV (reference sequence). For the CDR3, the DNA is TGTGCCAGCAGTTTATCGGGGGAAACCCCCTCCTACGAGCAGTACTTC. It is translated as CASSLSGETPSYEQYF.

This clonotype has at least ten counts. The chain joins TRBV11-2 to TRBJ2-7, with 12 bases that match TRBD2. Germline V gene lookup returns CDR1 SGHAT and CDR2 FQNNGV. CDR3 length: 17 residues. After removal of 5 bases from V and 5 bases from J, the junction contained 13 bases not matched to a gene. DNA of the CDR3: TGTGCCAGCAGCCTGATCCTAGCGGGAGGGTCTTTCGACGAGCAGTACTTC. Its translation: CASSLILAGGSFDEQYF.

The table lists this clonotype with many counts. The chain has TRBV5-1 and TRBJ2-7, with 7 bases that match TRBD2. Germline CDR1 SGHRS, CDR2 YFSETQ. With 0 bases clipped from V and 1 base from J, the junction kept 10 bases outside the gene matches. This CDR3 contains 17 residues. CDR3 DNA sequence: TGCGCCAGCAGCTTGGAAGCTAGCGGTAAAAGGTCCTACGAGCAGTACTTC. Protein sequence: CASSLEASGKRSYEQYF.

In this sample, this clonotype turned up many times. V is TRBV30 and J is TRBJ2-5, with a tentative D call TRBD1 (6 bases). CDR3 length equals 13 residues. Trimming took off 5 bases at V and 4 bases at J, with 14 bases between the two ends. Germline V CDR1 and CDR2: GTSNPN, SVGIG (reference sequence). The CDR3 spells CAWDGQTRETQYF. The CDR3 DNA reads TGTGCCTGGGACGGACAGACAAGAGAGACCCAGTACTTC.

The V gene is TRBV18, the J gene TRBJ1-1, with 7 nucleotides matching TRBD1. CDR3 length equals 13 residues. V lost 7 bases to trimming and J lost 6 bases; unmatched junction nucleotides: 8. Germline V CDR1 and CDR2: KGHSH, LQKENI. CDR3 in amino acids: CASYPARGAEAFF. The CDR3 DNA follows: TGTGCCAGCTACCCCGCCAGGGGGGCTGAAGCTTTCTTT.

The sample holds many counts of this clonotype. The chain links TRBV6-1 to TRBJ1-1; D is unresolved. The V end was cut by 5 bases, the J end by 1 base, with 11 bases between. CDR1 is MNHNS, CDR2 SASEGT, per germline. This CDR3 region has 14 residues. The CDR3 spells CASSRTHQNTEAFF. CDR3 nucleotides: TGTGCCAGCAGTCGGACCCATCAGAACACTGAAGCTTTCTTT.

This clonotype has ten or more counts. V gene TRBV11-3 combines with J gene TRBJ2-5; D gene uncertain. The ends were cut back, 2 bases at V and 6 bases at J, with 10 bases in the middle. Germline CDR1 and CDR2: SGHNT and YENEEA. CDR3 length equals 13 residues. CDR3 sequence (DNA): TGTGCCAGCAGCTTATACGACGGGCAGACCCAGTACTTC. Amino acids: CASSLYDGQTQYF.

The rearrangement links TRBV29-1 to TRBJ2-7; 9 bases align to TRBD1. Germline V CDR1 and CDR2: SQVTM, ANQGSEA. The CDR3 is made up of 15 amino acids. After removal of 1 base from V and 5 bases from J, the junction contained 9 bases not matched to a gene. In DNA form, the CDR3 reads TGCAGCGTTGAAGGGGCCGGGACAGGGTGGAACGAGCAGTACTTC. Amino acid sequence: CSVEGAGTGWNEQYF.

This clonotype has a count of ten or more. The V call is TRBV20-1, the J call TRBJ2-7, with 8 positions matching TRBD1. The CDR3 is 16 residues long. Germline V gene data show CDR1 as DFQATT and CDR2 as SNEGSKA (reference sequence). Trimming removed 6 bases from V and 1 base from J; junction bases left unmatched: 14. The CDR3 spells CSARRETGAQSYEQYF. The DNA of the CDR3 is TGCAGTGCGAGGAGGGAGACAGGGGCACAATCCTACGAGCAGTACTTC.

The J gene is TRBJ2-2, the V gene TRBV4-1, with D maybe TRBD1 (5 bases). CDR1 MGHRA and CDR2 YSYEKL come from the germline V gene. This CDR3 spans 19 amino acids. The V gene lost 0 bases and the J gene lost 3 bases, with 20 bases spanning the gap. DNA for the CDR3: TGCGCCAGCAGCCAAGAAGGGGCTCGTTCGAGCGCCCACACCGGGGAGCTGTTTTTT. The encoded protein is CASSQEGARSSAHTGELFF.

This clonotype was found many times. In nucleotides, the CDR3 is TGTGCCAGCAGTGAAACGGGCAAACTCTATGGCTACACCTTC. Translated: CASSETGKLYGYTF. The chain is built from TRBV6-1 and TRBJ1-2; D uncertain. CDR3 size: 14 residues. V lost 2 bases and J lost 4, with 11 bases in between. Germline CDR1 MNHNS, CDR2 SASEGT.

The chain links TRBV20-1 to TRBJ2-5; 9 bases are shared with TRBD2. J gave up 9 bases and V 6 bases, and 20 bases lay outside the gene matches. Germline loops: CDR1 DFQATT, CDR2 SNEGSKA (reference sequence). CDR3 size: 16 residues. The CDR3 coding sequence is TGCAGTGCAAAGAAGCCTAGCGGGGTCGTCGGCGAGGCCCAGTACTTC. It codes for CSAKKPSGVVGEAQYF.

This chain joins TRBV10-1 and TRBJ2-7; 7 bases line up with TRBD2. CDR1 is WNHNN and CDR2 is SYGVQD in the germline V gene (reference sequence). The CDR3 covers 13 residues. V was pared by 6 bases and J by 3 bases, with 5 bases of the junction left unmatched. CDR3 amino acids: CASSASGIYEQYF. In nucleotides, the CDR3 is TGCGCCAGCAGCGCTAGCGGCATCTACGAGCAGTACTTC.

The chain is built from TRBV6-5 and TRBJ1-1; D unresolved. Deletions cut 2 bases from V and 8 bases from J, with 9 bases between. The CDR3 totals 12 residues. Germline lookup yields CDR1 MNHEY and CDR2 SVGAGI. The CDR3 is CASSYPASEAFF. The CDR3 nucleotides read TGTGCCAGCAGTTACCCAGCCAGCGAAGCTTTCTTT.

V usage is TRBV29-1 and J usage is TRBJ1-1, with no clear D. The CDR3 extends over 13 amino acids. Germline-derived CDR1 and CDR2 are SQVTM and ANQGSEA. Trimming stripped 2 bases from V and 4 bases from J, with 11 bases between. Written as DNA, the CDR3 is TGCAGCGTTGAAATCCAGGACTCCACTGAAGCTTTCTTT. It encodes CSVEIQDSTEAFF.

This clonotype was seen ten or more times. The chain employs TRBV7-3 and TRBJ2-7; TRBD1 aligns across 9 bases. This CDR3 comprises 13 residues. Losses at the gene ends were 5 bases for V and 5 bases for J; bases not matched to a gene: 4. Germline CDR1 and CDR2: SGHTA and FQGTGA. The chain's CDR3 is CASSRGQGDEQYF. CDR3 in DNA: TGTGCCAGCAGCCGGGGACAGGGCGACGAGCAGTACTTC.

This clonotype was recorded a few times. V and J are TRBV30 and TRBJ2-1; 13 bases line up with TRBD2. The CDR3 runs to 17 residues. Trimming took 2 bases from V and 7 from J; bases not matched to a gene: 11. Germline CDR1 is GTSNPN and CDR2 is SVGIG (reference sequence). The CDR3 region is CAWSRFLGTSGINEQFF. The DNA of the CDR3 is TGTGCCTGGAGTAGGTTTTTGGGGACTAGCGGGATAAATGAGCAGTTCTTC.

This clonotype was picked up many times. The gene calls are TRBV24-1 and TRBJ2-1, with 14 bases identical to TRBD2. After removal of 7 bases from V and 4 bases from J, the junction contained 17 bases not matched to a gene. The CDR3 length is 20 residues. Germline values: CDR1 KGHDR, CDR2 SFDVKD. Here the CDR3 DNA reads TGTGCCACCAGCCCGACACCGGGACTAGCGGGAGAATCCGCGTACAATGAGCAGTTCTTC. Amino acids: CATSPTPGLAGESAYNEQFF.

The V and J genes are TRBV7-9 and TRBJ2-1; 11 bases are shared with TRBD2. This CDR3 is 17 amino acids long. CDR1 is SEHNR and CDR2 is FQNEAQ in the germline V gene (reference sequence). V was clipped by 4 bases and J by 5 bases; unmatched bases: 10. CDR3 loop: CASSSIAGGSGDNEQFF. CDR3 coding DNA: TGTGCCAGCAGCTCCATAGCGGGAGGGTCGGGAGACAATGAGCAGTTCTTC.

The chain has TRBV9 and TRBJ2-2; a possible D gene is TRBD1 (6 bases). Germline V gene data show CDR1 as SGDLS and CDR2 as YYNGEE. CDR3 size: 16 residues. With 2 bases removed from V and 4 bases from J, the gap between germline ends came to 15 bases. For the CDR3, the DNA is TGTGCCAGCAGCGTTGGAGGAACCAGGGGCACCGGGGAGCTGTTTTTT. The encoded protein is CASSVGGTRGTGELFF. The full variable domain, completed using reference TRBV9 and TRBJ2-2, is DSGVTQTPKHLITATGQRVTLRCSPRSGDLSVYWYQQSLDQGLQFLIQYYNGEERAKGNILERFSAQQFPDLHSELNLSSLELGDSALYFCASSVGGTRGTGELFFGEGSRLTVL.

In its sample, this clonotype was seen many times. The chain employs TRBV7-2 and TRBJ2-4; D remains unclear. The CDR3 sequence is 15 residues long. V shed 1 base and J shed 1 base, with 8 bases lying between them. Germline CDR1 reads SGHTA; CDR2 reads FQGNSA. CDR3 protein: CASSLVGLAKNIQYF. CDR3 DNA: TGTGCCAGCAGCTTAGTAGGGTTGGCCAAAAACATTCAGTACTTC.

This clonotype was picked up many times. The chain's CDR3 is CSATPGGTGELFF. CDR3 DNA sequence: TGCAGTGCTACTCCAGGGGGCACCGGGGAGCTGTTTTTT. The gene calls are TRBV20-1 and TRBJ2-2, with 7 bases that match TRBD1. The CDR3 extends over 13 amino acids. Germline V gene sequence: CDR1 DFQATT, CDR2 SNEGSKA (reference sequence). V dropped 4 bases and J dropped 4; count of bases not matched to a gene: 3.

This clonotype was picked up many times. V gene TRBV14 combines with J gene TRBJ2-1; no firm D call. V dropped 0 bases and J dropped 8 bases, with 8 bases sitting between them. The CDR3 is 13 residues long. Germline V CDR1 and CDR2: SGHDN, FVKESK. The CDR3, as DNA: TGTGCCAGCAGCCAAGATTCGGGTGATGAGCAGTTCTTC. The encoded protein is CASSQDSGDEQFF. The whole variable domain, filled in from reference TRBV14 and TRBJ2-1, reads EAGVTQFPSHSVIEKGQTVTLRCDPISGHDNLYWYRRVMGKEIKFLLHFVKESKQDESGMPNNRFLAERTGGTYSTLKVQPAELEDSGVYFCASSQDSGDEQFFGPGTRLTVL.